The present TCR beta chain was sequenced within a study of T cell changes during pregnancy in multiple sclerosis. The CDR3 is made up of 14 amino acids. Germline V CDR1 and CDR2: SGDLS, YYNGEE. After removal of 0 bases from V and 5 bases from J, the junction contained 4 bases not matched to a gene. The data were produced by immunoSEQ multiplex PCR, yet TCRdb's version contains in-frame clones alone and is incomplete. The table lists nearly 60,000 clones, about 90% of them singletons, with approximately 0.49% in the top ten. This material consisted of CD4+ T cells from peripheral blood mononuclear cells, taken after pregnancy. The source of this sequence is a female donor in good health, enrolled as a control in a pregnancy study. The chain employs TRBV9 and TRBJ2-5; 7 bases align to TRBD2. CDR3 amino acids: CASSVGLAAETQYF. The CDR3 nucleotides are TGTGCCAGCAGCGTAGGGCTAGCGGCGGAGACCCAGTACTTC.